The rows below give T cell receptor beta chains drawn from one sample of a study of blood T cells in healthy people across ages. TCRdb reprocessed the 5' RACE reads with MiXCR, giving one entry per CDR3 protein. The repertoire holds roughly 1.5 million distinct CDR3 sequences, under 55% seen once, with just over 4% in the top ten. Sequencing input: blood. These receptors came from a woman between 18 and 30 years old in good health. CDR3s include the opening cysteine and the closing phenylalanine or tryptophan. A D gene is named only where the DNA matches it firmly. The size of a clone is reported for some rows only, either as once, few or many, or as a class for expanded clones.

D,V,J,size,DNA,CDR3
NA,TRBV9,TRBJ2-7,NA,TGTGCCAGCAGCCTAGAGGGGGAGGGCTCCTACGAGCAGTACTTC,CASSLEGEGSYEQYF
NA,TRBV10-3,TRBJ2-3,few,TGTGCCATCAGCGCCGGATACACAGATACGCAGTATTTT,CAISAGYTDTQYF
NA,TRBV20-1,TRBJ1-1,NA,TGCAGTGCTAGTATGGGAGGCACTGAAGTTTTCTTT,CSASMGGTEVFF
NA,TRBV6-2/TRBV6-3,TRBJ2-1,NA,TGTGCCAGCAGTTACCTAGGAGGGGTGGGAGAACAGTTCTTC,CASSYLGGVGEQFF
NA,TRBV4-3,TRBJ1-3,few,TGCGCCAGCAGCCAAGGTACGGGGACCGGCTCTGGAAACACCATATATTTT,CASSQGTGTGSGNTIYF
NA,TRBV7-9,TRBJ1-4,NA,TGTGCCAGCAGCTTAGCTGACGACCTGTTTTTT,CASSLADDLFF
NA,TRBV5-1,TRBJ1-1,NA,TGCGCCAGCAACTACCGACCGAACACTGAAGCTTTCTTT,CASNYRPNTEAFF
NA,TRBV6-6,TRBJ2-1,NA,TGTGCCAGCAGTTACGCGCTGTCTGGACCGTTAGTCACCGAGTTCTTC,CASSYALSGPLVTEFF
NA,TRBV5-1,TRBJ1-1,NA,TGCGCCAGCAGCTTAAGGGGAGGCAAAGGCATGAACACTGAAGCTTTCTTT,CASSLRGGKGMNTEAFF
NA,TRBV20-1,TRBJ2-7,NA,TGCAGTGCTTGCGACCCGGGACTCCCCTACGAGCAGTACTTC,CSACDPGLPYEQYF
NA,TRBV27,TRBJ1-2,few,TGTGCCAGCAGAACCCTCCTCGGGTGGAGTGTCTACACCTTC,CASRTLLGWSVYTF
NA,TRBV7-2,TRBJ1-2,NA,TGTGCCAGCAGCCTAAACCGGGCCCTAGAGCCCGGCCACACCTTC,CASSLNRALEPGHTF
NA,TRBV7-9,TRBJ2-1,few,TGTGCCAGCAGCTTAACTACAGGGTTTGATGAGCAGTTCTTC,CASSLTTGFDEQFF
TRBD1,TRBV11-2,TRBJ1-4,NA,TGTGCCAGCAGGCCCCTGAGGAGACAGGGGGTCCATAAGACTAATGAAAAACTGTTTTTT,CASRPLRRQGVHKTNEKLFF
NA,TRBV6-2/TRBV6-3,TRBJ1-4,NA,TGTGCCAGCAGTCCGGGACTACAAAAACTGTTTTTT,CASSPGLQKLFF
NA,TRBV4-3,TRBJ1-1,few,TGCGCCAGCAGCCAAGACCTAGGGATTTCTTGGACTGAAGCTTTCTTT,CASSQDLGISWTEAFF
NA,TRBV4-1,TRBJ1-1,few,TGCGCCAGCAGCTGGGAGGGAAGGAACACTGAAGCTTTCTTT,CASSWEGRNTEAFF
NA,TRBV29-1,TRBJ2-1,many,TGCAGCGTTGAAGATGGGAATGAGCAGTTCTTC,CSVEDGNEQFF
TRBD2,TRBV6-2/TRBV6-3,TRBJ2-3,NA,TGTGCCAGCTTGGGACTAGCGGAGTGGGCCACAGATGCGCAGTATTTT,CASLGLAEWATDAQYF
TRBD2,TRBV5-1,TRBJ2-1,NA,TGCGCCAGCAGCACCTACTCTAGCGGGGGTTCCAATGAGCAGTTCTTC,CASSTYSSGGSNEQFF
NA,TRBV29-1,TRBJ2-2,once,TGCAGCGTTGTCCTGCCCCTCACCGGGGAGCTGTTTTTT,CSVVLPLTGELFF
NA,TRBV4-3,TRBJ2-1,NA,TGCGCCAGCAGCCAAGATATCTCCTATTCCTACAATGAGCAGTTCTTC,CASSQDISYSYNEQFF